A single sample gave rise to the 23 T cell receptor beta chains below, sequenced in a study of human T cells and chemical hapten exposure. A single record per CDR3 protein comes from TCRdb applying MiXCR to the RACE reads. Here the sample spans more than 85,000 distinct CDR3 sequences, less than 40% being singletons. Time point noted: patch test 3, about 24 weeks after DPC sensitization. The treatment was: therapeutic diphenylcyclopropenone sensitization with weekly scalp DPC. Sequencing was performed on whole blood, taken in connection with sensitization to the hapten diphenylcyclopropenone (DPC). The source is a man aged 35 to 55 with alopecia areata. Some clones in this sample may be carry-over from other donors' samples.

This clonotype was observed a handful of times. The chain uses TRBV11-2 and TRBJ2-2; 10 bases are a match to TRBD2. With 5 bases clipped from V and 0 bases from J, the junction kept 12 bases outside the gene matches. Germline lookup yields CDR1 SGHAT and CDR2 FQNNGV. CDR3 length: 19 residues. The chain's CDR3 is CASSRAGLAGDTNTGELFF. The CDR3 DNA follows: TGTGCCAGCAGCCGCGCCGGGCTAGCGGGAGATACGAACACCGGGGAGCTGTTTTTT.

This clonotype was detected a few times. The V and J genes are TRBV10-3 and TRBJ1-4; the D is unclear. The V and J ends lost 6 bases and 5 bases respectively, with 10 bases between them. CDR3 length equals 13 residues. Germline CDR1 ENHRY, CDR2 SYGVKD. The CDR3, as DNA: TGTGCCATCAGGGGAACAGAGAATGAAAAACTGTTTTTT. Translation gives CAIRGTENEKLFF.

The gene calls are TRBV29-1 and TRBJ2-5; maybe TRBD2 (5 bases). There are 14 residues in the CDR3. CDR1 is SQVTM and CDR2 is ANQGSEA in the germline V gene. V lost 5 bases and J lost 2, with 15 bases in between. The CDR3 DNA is TGCAGCGTTTGGGGAGTTCAAAAACAAGAGACCCAGTACTTC. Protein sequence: CSVWGVQKQETQYF. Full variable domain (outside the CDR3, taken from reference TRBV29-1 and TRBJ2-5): SAVISQKPSRDICQRGTSLTIQCQVDSQVTMMFWYRQQPGQSLTLIATANQGSEATYESGFVIDKFPISRPNLTFSTLTVSNMSPEDSSIYLCSVWGVQKQETQYFGPGTRLLVL.

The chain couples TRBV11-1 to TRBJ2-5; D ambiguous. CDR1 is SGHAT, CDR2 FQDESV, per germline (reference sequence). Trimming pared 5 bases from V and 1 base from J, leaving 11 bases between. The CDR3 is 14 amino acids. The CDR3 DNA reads TGTGCCAGCAGCCGCCGAGCGCTCCAAGAGACCCAGTACTTC. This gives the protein CASSRRALQETQYF.

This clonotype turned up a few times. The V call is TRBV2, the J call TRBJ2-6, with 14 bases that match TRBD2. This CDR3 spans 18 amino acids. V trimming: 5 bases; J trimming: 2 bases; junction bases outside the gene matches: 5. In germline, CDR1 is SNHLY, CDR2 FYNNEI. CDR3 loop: CASSKLGLAGAGANVLTF. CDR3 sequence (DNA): TGTGCCAGCAGTAAACTGGGACTAGCGGGAGCTGGGGCCAACGTCCTGACTTTC. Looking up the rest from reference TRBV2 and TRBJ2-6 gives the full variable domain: EPEVTQTPSHQVTQMGQEVILRCVPISNHLYFYWYRQILGQKVEFLVSFYNNEISEKSEIFDDQFSVERPDGSNFTLKIRSTKLEDSAMYFCASSKLGLAGAGANVLTFGAGSRLTVL.

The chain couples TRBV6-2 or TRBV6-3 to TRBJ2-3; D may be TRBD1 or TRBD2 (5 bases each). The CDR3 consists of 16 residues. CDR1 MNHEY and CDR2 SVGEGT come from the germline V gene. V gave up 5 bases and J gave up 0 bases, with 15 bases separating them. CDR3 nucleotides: TGTGCCAGCAGTACGGTTCCGGGACCCAGCACAGATACGCAGTATTTT. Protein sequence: CASSTVPGPSTDTQYF.

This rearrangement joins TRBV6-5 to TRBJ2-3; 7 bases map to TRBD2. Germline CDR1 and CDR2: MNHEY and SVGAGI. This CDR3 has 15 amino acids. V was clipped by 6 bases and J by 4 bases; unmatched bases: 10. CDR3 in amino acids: CASRLGKGGADTQYF. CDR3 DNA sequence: TGTGCCAGCAGACTCGGCAAGGGAGGGGCAGATACGCAGTATTTT.

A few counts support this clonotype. The CDR3 region is CASRHGDSSGANVLTF. The DNA for the CDR3 is TGTGCCAGCAGACATGGGGACAGCTCTGGGGCCAACGTCCTGACTTTC. The gene calls are TRBV27 and TRBJ2-6; 7 nucleotides match TRBD1. CDR1 and CDR2 (germline): MNHEY, SMNVEV (reference sequence). The J segment lost 0 bases and the V segment lost 6 bases, leaving 5 bases of the junction unmatched. There are 16 residues in the CDR3.

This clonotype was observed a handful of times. The CDR3 sequence is CASSLVPLSYNEQFF. CDR3 coding DNA: TGTGCCAGCAGCTTAGTTCCGCTGTCCTACAATGAGCAGTTCTTC. The gene calls are TRBV7-2 and TRBJ2-1; no firm D call. CDR1 and CDR2 (germline): SGHTA, FQGNSA. There are 15 residues in the CDR3. Trimming stripped 1 base from V and 1 base from J, with 8 bases between.

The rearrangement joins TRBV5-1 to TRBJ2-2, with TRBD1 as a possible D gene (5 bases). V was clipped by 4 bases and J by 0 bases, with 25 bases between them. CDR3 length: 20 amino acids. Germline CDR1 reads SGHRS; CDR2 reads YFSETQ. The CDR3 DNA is TGCGCCAGCAGCCTACTGGATCTTCCCAGGGCAGCCGCGAACACCGGGGAGCTGTTTTTT. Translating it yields CASSLLDLPRAAANTGELFF. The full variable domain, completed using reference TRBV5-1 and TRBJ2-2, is KAGVTQTPRYLIKTRGQQVTLSCSPISGHRSVSWYQQTPGQGLQFLFEYFSETQRNKGNFPGRFSGRQFSNSRSEMNVSTLELGDSALYLCASSLLDLPRAAANTGELFFGEGSRLTVL.

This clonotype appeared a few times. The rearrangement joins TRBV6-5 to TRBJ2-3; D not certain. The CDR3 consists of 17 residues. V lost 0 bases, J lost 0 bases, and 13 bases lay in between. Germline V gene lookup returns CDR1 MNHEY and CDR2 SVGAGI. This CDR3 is CASSYSISASSTDTQYF. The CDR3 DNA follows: TGTGCCAGCAGTTACTCGATCTCAGCCTCTAGCACAGATACGCAGTATTTT.

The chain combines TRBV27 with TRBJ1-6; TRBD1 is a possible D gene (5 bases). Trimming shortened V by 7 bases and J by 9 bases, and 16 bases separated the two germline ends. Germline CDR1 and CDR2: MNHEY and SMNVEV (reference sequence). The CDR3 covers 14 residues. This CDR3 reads CASTLGGVGSPLHF. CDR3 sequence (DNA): TGTGCCAGCACCCTGGGGGGGGTTGGTTCACCCCTCCACTTT.

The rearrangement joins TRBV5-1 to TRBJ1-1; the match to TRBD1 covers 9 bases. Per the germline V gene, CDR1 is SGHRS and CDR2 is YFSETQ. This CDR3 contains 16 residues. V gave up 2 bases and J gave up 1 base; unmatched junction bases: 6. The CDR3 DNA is TGCGCCAGCAGCTTCATTGGGACAGGGCAGAACACTGAAGCTTTCTTT. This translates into CASSFIGTGQNTEAFF.

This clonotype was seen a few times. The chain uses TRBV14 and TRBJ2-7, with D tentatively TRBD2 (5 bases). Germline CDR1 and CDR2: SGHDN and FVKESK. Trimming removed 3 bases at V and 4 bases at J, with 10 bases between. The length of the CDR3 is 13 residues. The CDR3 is CASSHGGSYEQYV. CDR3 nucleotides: TGTGCCAGCAGCCACGGCGGGTCTTACGAGCAGTACGTC.

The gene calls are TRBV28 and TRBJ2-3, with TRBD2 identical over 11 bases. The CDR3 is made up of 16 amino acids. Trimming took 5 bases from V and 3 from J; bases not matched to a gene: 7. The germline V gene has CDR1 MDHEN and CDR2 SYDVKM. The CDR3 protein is CASSPVAGGYTDTQYF. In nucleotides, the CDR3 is TGTGCCAGCAGTCCCGTAGCGGGAGGGTATACAGATACGCAGTATTTT.

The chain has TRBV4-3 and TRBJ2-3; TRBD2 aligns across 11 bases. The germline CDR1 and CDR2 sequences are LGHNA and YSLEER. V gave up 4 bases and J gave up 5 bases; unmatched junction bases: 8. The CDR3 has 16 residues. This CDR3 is CASSPGGLAGGDTQYF. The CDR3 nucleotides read TGCGCCAGCAGCCCAGGTGGGCTAGCGGGAGGAGATACGCAGTATTTT.

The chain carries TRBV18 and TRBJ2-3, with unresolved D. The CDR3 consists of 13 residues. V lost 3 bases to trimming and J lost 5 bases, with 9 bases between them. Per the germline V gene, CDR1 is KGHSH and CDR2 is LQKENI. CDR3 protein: CASSPNSEDTQYF. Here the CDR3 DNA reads TGTGCCAGCTCACCGAACTCCGAAGATACGCAGTATTTT.

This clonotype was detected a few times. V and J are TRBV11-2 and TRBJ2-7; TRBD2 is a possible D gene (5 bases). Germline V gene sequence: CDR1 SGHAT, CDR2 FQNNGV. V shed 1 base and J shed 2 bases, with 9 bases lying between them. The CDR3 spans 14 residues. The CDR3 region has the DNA TGTGCCAGCAGCTTAGCCGGGAAAACCTACGAGCAGTACTTC. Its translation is CASSLAGKTYEQYF.

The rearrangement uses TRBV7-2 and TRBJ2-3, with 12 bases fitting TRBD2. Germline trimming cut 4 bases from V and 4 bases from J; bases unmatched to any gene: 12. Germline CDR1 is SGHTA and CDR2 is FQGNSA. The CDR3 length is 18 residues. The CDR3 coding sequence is TGTGCCAGCAGCTCGACGATGACTAGCGGGAGTAGGGCAGATACGCAGTATTTT. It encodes CASSSTMTSGSRADTQYF.

The CDR3 nucleotides are TGCAGTGCTAGAGATCCTCGACTAGCGGGAGGAGGCACCGGGGAGCTGTTTTTT. This sequence encodes CSARDPRLAGGGTGELFF. This chain connects TRBV20-1 to TRBJ2-2; 13 nucleotides match TRBD2. In germline, CDR1 is DFQATT, CDR2 SNEGSKA (reference sequence). With V trimmed by 0 bases and J by 4 bases, 8 bases remained unmatched. The CDR3 extends over 18 amino acids.

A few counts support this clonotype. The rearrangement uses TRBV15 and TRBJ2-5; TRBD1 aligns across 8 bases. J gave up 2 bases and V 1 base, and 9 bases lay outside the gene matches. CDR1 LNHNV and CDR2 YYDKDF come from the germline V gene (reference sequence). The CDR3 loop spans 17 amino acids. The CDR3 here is CATSRAAGGWIQETQYF. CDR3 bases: TGTGCCACCAGCAGAGCGGCAGGGGGCTGGATACAAGAGACCCAGTACTTC.

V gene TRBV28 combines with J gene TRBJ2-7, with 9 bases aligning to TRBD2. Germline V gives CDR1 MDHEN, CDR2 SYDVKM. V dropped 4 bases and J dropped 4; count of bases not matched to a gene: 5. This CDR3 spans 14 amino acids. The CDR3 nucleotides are TGTGCCAGCAGTTCCTTAGCGGGAGTTTACGAGCAGTACTTC. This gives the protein CASSSLAGVYEQYF.

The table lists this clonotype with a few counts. CDR3 in amino acids: CASSPTSGHTYEQYV. In DNA form, the CDR3 reads TGTGCCAGCAGTCCTACTAGCGGTCACACCTACGAGCAGTACGTC. The rearrangement uses TRBV6-5 and TRBJ2-7; 8 bases line up with TRBD2. The CDR3 loop spans 15 amino acids. With 5 bases clipped from V and 2 bases from J, the junction kept 8 bases outside the gene matches. The V gene's germline CDR1 is MNHEY and CDR2 SVGAGI.